This TCR beta chain appears in the sequencing data of a study of blood T cell repertoires in COVID-19. Profiled with immunoSEQ multiplex PCR; TCRdb holds only in-frame clones, not every one. This table holds more than 85,000 clones, about 90% found once. Per germline, CDR1 MNHEY and CDR2 SVGAGI. This CDR3 contains 14 residues. V lost 5 bases and J lost 0, with 10 bases in between. This clone was seen only once. This TCR was sampled from a middle-aged man with COVID-19, enrolled during active disease. The sequencing sample was made of peripheral blood. The chain joins TRBV6-5 to TRBJ1-1, with D perhaps TRBD1 (5 bases). The chain's CDR3 is CASSKTTVNTEAFF. The DNA of the CDR3 is TGTGCCAGCAGTAAGACGACAGTGAACACTGAAGCTTTCTTT.